The rows below give T cell receptor beta chains drawn from one sample of a study of post-analysis software for immune sequencing data. Using its own MiXCR run on the PCR reads, TCRdb lists one record per CDR3 protein. Of fewer than 850,000 distinct CDR3 sequences listed, about 27% are singletons. Input material: blood. Receptors originate from a girl under 18 with multiple sclerosis. CDR3s include the opening cysteine and the closing phenylalanine or tryptophan. Size is omitted from some rows. Given values are once, few, many or a class for expanded clones.

j_gene | abundance | v_gene | CDR3aa
TRBJ2-1 | once | TRBV5-1 | CASSLVGGLDNEQFF
TRBJ2-7 | . | TRBV21-1 | CASSNTPSRAYEQHF
TRBJ2-3 | . | TRBV4-3 | CASSQGLRVTSTDTQYF
TRBJ2-1 | once | TRBV20-1 | CSAGGTSTYNEQFF
TRBJ1-4 | . | TRBV18 | CASSARGDNEKLFF
TRBJ2-1 | few | TRBV7-9 | CASSLVSPDRYSYNEQFF
TRBJ1-2 | . | TRBV7-2 | CASSLGQPYYTF
TRBJ2-1 | . | TRBV29-1 | CSVEGSGSYNEQFF
TRBJ2-7 | . | TRBV10-3 | CAIAPGHSVNYVQYF
TRBJ2-3 | . | TRBV6-4 | CASSFTGLTDTQYF
TRBJ2-5 | . | TRBV5-1 | CASSPGRRSQETQYF
TRBJ1-6 | . | TRBV15 | CATSRDPGAANSPLHF
TRBJ2-7 | . | TRBV12-3/TRBV12-4 | CASSLGTVAYEQYF
TRBJ2-4 | . | TRBV7-8 | CASSFTQAGGIQYF
TRBJ1-1 | . | TRBV5-1 | CASSLVGDTEAFF
TRBJ2-3 | . | TRBV14 | CASSQEGTGEPGDTQYF
TRBJ2-1 | . | TRBV12-5 | CASGLVTSRRRNEQFF
TRBJ1-2 | few | TRBV6-2/TRBV6-3 | CASSQSLSSSSSAYGYTF
TRBJ2-7 | . | TRBV5-8 | CASSWVVVPYEQYF
TRBJ2-4 | . | TRBV20-1 | CSAQGIVAKNIQYF
TRBJ2-3 | many | TRBV10-3 | CATRGGSDTQYF
TRBJ2-4 | few | TRBV10-3 | CASIKASGPPKGLAKNIQYF
TRBJ2-1 | . | TRBV20-1 | CSARRPVAYNEQFF
TRBJ2-7 | . | TRBV7-9 | CASTTTRSYEQYF
TRBJ1-1 | . | TRBV6-6 | CASKETGENTEAFF
TRBJ2-1 | few | TRBV10-1 | CAPTSGRYNEQFF
TRBJ1-1 | few | TRBV10-3 | CATTGEGGTEAFF
TRBJ2-1 | . | TRBV3-1 | CASSQDLGQDSYNEQFF
TRBJ1-5 | . | TRBV12-3/TRBV12-4 | CASTDRQGNQPQHF
TRBJ2-6 | few | TRBV6-5 | CASSYGTSGANVLTF